The clone carrying this T cell receptor (beta chain) was detected a few times. Its matching antigen is unknown. As to time point: sample taken at primary tumor resection. This CDR3 is built from 15 residues. Trimming cost V 6 bases and J 14 bases; bases outside gene matches: 14. Germline V CDR1 and CDR2: MNHEY, SMNVEV (reference sequence). The data derive from a study of spatial heterogeneity in lung cancer. Study observations and caveats: Counts of expanded alpha and beta TCRs within tumors tracked the tumor nonsynonymous mutation count.

A unique molecular identifier was attached to every TCR cDNA molecule. One entry per CDR3 protein results from TCRdb running MiXCR on the 5' RACE reads. The sample lists about 10,000 distinct CDR3 sequences; around 51% were seen once. The rearrangement uses TRBV27 and TRBJ1-6, with 9 bases matching TRBD1. The clonotype comes from a female donor with early-stage non-small cell lung cancer. Here the sequenced sample was lung tumor tissue, taken at surgery. CDR3 sequence (DNA): TGTGCCAGCAGCAGTCCCGGGACAGGGCGGGGAACCCTCCACTTT. It specifies CASSSPGTGRGTLHF.